A single sample gave rise to the 5 T cell receptor beta chains below, sequenced in a study of human T cells and chemical hapten exposure. One entry per CDR3 protein, called by TCRdb with MiXCR from the RACE reads. The top ten clones hold around 9.5% of a sample with approximately 60,000 distinct CDR3 sequences, 8% to 10% of them seen once. Time point of the sample: pre-sensitization, week 0. Described treatment: therapeutic diphenylcyclopropenone sensitization with weekly scalp DPC. Sequenced material: whole blood, taken in connection with sensitization to the hapten diphenylcyclopropenone (DPC). The receptors here all came from a man in his forties with alopecia areata. Some clones in this sample may be carry-over from other donors' samples.

The chain recombines TRBV27 with TRBJ2-7, with a possible D match to TRBD2 (7 bases). The CDR3 sequence is 14 residues long. V was clipped by 3 bases and J by 7 bases, with 16 bases between them. Germline CDR1 and CDR2: MNHEY and SMNVEV (reference sequence). CDR3 sequence (DNA): TGTGCCAGCAGTTTCAGTCGGGGGGCGCGGGAGCAGTACTTC. Translation gives CASSFSRGAREQYF.

This chain joins TRBV5-1 and TRBJ2-7; D is perhaps TRBD2 (7 bases). Germline V lookup: CDR1 SGHRS, CDR2 YFSETQ. Trimming shortened V by 4 bases and J by 0 bases, and 17 bases separated the two germline ends. The CDR3 covers 16 residues. The CDR3 here is CASSGSDRTSSYEQYF. In DNA form, the CDR3 reads TGCGCCAGCAGCGGATCCGACAGGACTAGCTCCTACGAGCAGTACTTC.

This clonotype showed up many times. The chain uses TRBV12-3 or TRBV12-4 and TRBJ2-2; no firm D call. Trimming took 6 bases from V and 0 from J, leaving 8 bases between them. CDR3 length equals 14 residues. CDR3 nucleotides: TGTGCCAGCAGGCGACAAACGAACACCGGGGAGCTGTTTTTT. It yields the protein CASRRQTNTGELFF.

This clonotype was seen many times. This rearrangement joins TRBV20-1 to TRBJ1-5; TRBD1 is a possible D gene (5 bases). Germline V lookup: CDR1 DFQATT, CDR2 SNEGSKA (reference sequence). This CDR3 is built from 15 residues. With 1 base removed from V and 3 bases from J, the gap between germline ends came to 13 bases. DNA of the CDR3: TGCAGTGCTAGAGCATGGAGGGGCGACAATCAGCCCCAGCATTTT. Translation gives CSARAWRGDNQPQHF.

Concerning this clonotype itself: The junction departs from the called germline gene at one end, perhaps through a read error. The chain recombines TRBV7-9 with TRBJ2-7; the D gene is possibly TRBD2 (8 bases). This CDR3 is 17 amino acids long. Germline V gives CDR1 SEHNR, CDR2 FQNEAQ (reference sequence). CDR3: CASSLGLAGQIAYEQYF. As DNA, the CDR3 is TGTGCTAGCAGCTTAGGTTTAGCGGGACAGATCGCCTACGAGCAGTACTTC.